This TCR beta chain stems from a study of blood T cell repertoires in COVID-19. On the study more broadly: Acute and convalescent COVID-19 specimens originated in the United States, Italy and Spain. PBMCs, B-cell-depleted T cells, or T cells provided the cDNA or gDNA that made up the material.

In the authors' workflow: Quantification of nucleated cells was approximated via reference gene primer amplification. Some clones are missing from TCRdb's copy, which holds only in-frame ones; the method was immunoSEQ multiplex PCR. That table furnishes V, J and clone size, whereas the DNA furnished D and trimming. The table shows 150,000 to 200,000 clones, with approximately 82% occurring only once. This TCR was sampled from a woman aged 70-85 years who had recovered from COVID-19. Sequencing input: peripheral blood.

CDR3: CASSSDWDQPQHF. The CDR3, as DNA: TGTGCCAGCAGCTCGGACTGGGATCAGCCCCAGCATTTT. The rearrangement uses TRBV5-8 and TRBJ1-5; D unresolved. The CDR3 loop spans 13 amino acids. Germline V gene data show CDR1 as SGHTS and CDR2 as YDEGEE. V lost 3 bases and J 5 bases, leaving 9 bases between the germline ends. Together with reference TRBV5-8 and TRBJ1-5, the CDR3 gives the full variable domain: EAGVTQSPTHLIKTRGQQATLRCSPISGHTSVYWYQQALGLGLQFLLWYDEGEERNRGNFPPRFSGRQFPNYSSELNVNALELEDSALYLCASSSDWDQPQHFGDGTRLSIL.